This T cell receptor beta chain is from a study of cytomegalovirus exposure and HLA in healthy donors. Study-wide background: The 130 or so validation repertoires were reported in a later analysis to have been generated on the same platform as the 666 first-cohort repertoires.

Method: immunoSEQ multiplex PCR; TCRdb's copy keeps in-frame clones and lacks some. The sample holds about 150,000 clones, 75% to 90% seen once. Germline V gives CDR1 LGHNA, CDR2 YSLEER. This CDR3 spans 15 amino acids. V lost 1 base and J 6 bases, leaving 13 bases between the germline ends. This clone showed up just a few times. The target antigen is unknown. Study results and limitations: The CMV antigen specificity of a few CMV-associated chains was confirmed through in vitro analysis. Subsequent analysis of the roughly 120 validation repertoires found a tendency for first-cohort TCR clusters to co-occur. Rarity held for most TCR sequences, but there were some public TCRs that occurred in many donors.

J is TRBJ1-5 and V is TRBV4-3; D gene ambiguous. The specimen sequenced was PBMCs. This TCR derives from a man aged 18 to 35 in good health and CMV-seropositive. The CDR3 bases are TGCGCCAGCAGCCAAGGGGTGGGAGCGGGTCAGCCCCAGCATTTT. It encodes CASSQGVGAGQPQHF.